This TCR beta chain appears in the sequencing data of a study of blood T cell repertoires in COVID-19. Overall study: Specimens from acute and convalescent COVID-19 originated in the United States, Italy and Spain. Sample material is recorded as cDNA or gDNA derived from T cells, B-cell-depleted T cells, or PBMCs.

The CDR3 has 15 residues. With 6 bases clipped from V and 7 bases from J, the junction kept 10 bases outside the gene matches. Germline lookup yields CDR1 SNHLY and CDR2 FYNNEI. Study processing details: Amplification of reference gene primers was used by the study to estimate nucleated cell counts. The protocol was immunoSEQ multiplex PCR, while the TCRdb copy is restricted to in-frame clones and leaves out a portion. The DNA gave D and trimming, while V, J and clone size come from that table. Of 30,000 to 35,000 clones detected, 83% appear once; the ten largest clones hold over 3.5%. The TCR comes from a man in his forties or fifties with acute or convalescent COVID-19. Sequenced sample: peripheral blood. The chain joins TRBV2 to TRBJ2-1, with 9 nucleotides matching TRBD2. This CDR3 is CASRVAGALLNEQFF. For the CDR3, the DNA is TGTGCCAGCAGGGTAGCGGGGGCCCTTTTGAATGAGCAGTTCTTC.